Described below is a single T cell receptor beta chain sequence and its context. Its specific antigen is unknown. Base qualities are not at hand, and no much larger clone is one base apart. Synthetic TCR analog templates were spiked into each PCR to estimate absolute template abundance from read counts. TCRbeta CDR3 regions were amplified from genomic DNA with bias-controlled V and J gene primers using the immunoSEQ assay. Sequencing of rearranged TCRbeta segments was performed at approximately 20X coverage. Processing in the source paper ran as follows. Clustering was used to correct sequencing errors, and CDR3s were annotated against IMGT so that V, D and J genes could be assigned. Out-of-frame and stop-codon sequences were excluded, and only productive TCRbeta rearrangements were used in downstream analyses. Clonality was computed as one minus Shannon entropy normalized by the log of the number of unique productive sequences. Clones differing between time points or between blood and tumor were identified using Fisher's exact test with Benjamini-Hochberg correction, with an adjusted p below 0.01 applied as the threshold. The table comes from immuneACCESS by way of TCRdb, which keeps in-frame sequences with V and J called. Part of the clones is missing from these tables; in studies checked, under half for an unresolved V gene and the rest for unknown reasons. From that table come the V and J calls and clone size; the DNA was used to work out D and trimming. The sample data list about 87,000 clones, and 84% of these were observed just once. The ten largest clones capture roughly 1.9% of the sample.

The time point label here, explained by the study, means: pretreatment peripheral blood. A total of some 30 patients with locally advanced or metastatic urothelial carcinoma, treated at Memorial Sloan Kettering on a trial protocol, made up the cohort. Peripheral blood mononuclear cells were collected from each patient pretreatment and during treatment, giving between 1 and 8 total time points per patient. The Qiagen DNeasy Blood extraction kit was used to purify genomic DNA from total PBMCs and tumor samples. PBMCs were collected pretreatment and during treatment, and were isolated and stored as previously described. This entry belongs to a study of PD-L1 blockade in urothelial cancer (dated by TCRdb to about 2017). For the study in its entirety: All patients started therapy around 2014 and received atezolizumab 1,200 mg intravenously every 3 weeks. About 90% of the roughly 29 patients were identified as males with urothelial cancer of bladder origin, and a prior smoking history was reported by 18 of 29 patients. Patients had an ECOG performance status of 0 or 1 and had received between 0 and 3 prior chemotherapy regimens. Blood samples were analyzed at two time points: 3 weeks after treatment start (second dose) and 6 weeks after treatment start. A median of about 150,000 T cells and roughly 80,000 unique TCRs was obtained from blood samples, and a median clonality of approximately 0.086 was observed. Somatic, immune and clinical correlates of response to PD-L1 blockade with atezolizumab in urothelial cancer were the focus of an exploratory multi-omic analysis. Pretreatment tumor samples, along with matched peripheral blood collected serially before and after atezolizumab treatment, underwent TCR sequencing. Durable clinical benefit was defined as progression-free survival longer than 6 months, and TCR features were also tested against progression-free and overall survival. In the same patients, whole exome sequencing and RNA sequencing of pretreatment tumors were performed in addition to TCR sequencing. Durable clinical benefit was achieved by nine patients but not by the remaining 20. Twenty-nine patients had pretreatment blood TCR-seq, some 25 had at least one posttreatment blood collection, and some 25 had tumor TCR-seq.

Here is what the overall study found, with its caveats: A pretreatment peripheral blood TCR clonality below the median was linked to improved progression-free and overall survival. Greater expansion of tumor-associated TCR clones in peripheral blood 3 weeks after the start of treatment was observed in patients with durable benefit (n ≈ 22, p = 0.022). Because the sample size was small (n ≈ 30) and many exploratory analyses were performed, the results are intended to be hypothesis-generating.

The CDR3 covers 17 residues, taking in both the cysteine and the phenylalanine. The read is trimmed to its CDR3 DNA, 51 bases read in frame from base 1. The V and J ends are trimmed by 0 bases and 0 bases, leaving 13 bases between them. The germline V gene (reference sequence) specifies SGHKS as CDR1 and YYEKEE as CDR2. The sample in question was PBMCs, obtained around atezolizumab (anti-PD-L1) treatment. This sequence originates from a man in his sixties with urothelial cancer. Recombination joined TRBV5-5 with TRBJ2-4; the D gene is unclear. The CDR3 protein: CASSLEPQFLAKNIQYF. The nucleotide sequence reads TGTGCCAGCAGCTTGGAACCCCAGTTTCTAGCCAAAAACATTCAGTACTTC.